This T cell receptor (beta chain) was retrieved from a study of blood T cell repertoires in COVID-19. Study information: Sources were T cells, B-cell-depleted T cells, or PBMCs; the material itself was cDNA or gDNA.

The length of the CDR3 is 16 residues. Trimming shortened V by 1 base and J by 5 bases, and 19 bases separated the two germline ends. The germline V gene encodes CDR1 SGHKS and CDR2 YYEKEE (reference sequence). Method: immunoSEQ multiplex PCR; TCRdb's copy keeps in-frame clones and lacks some. The profile shows around 160,000 clones, 70% to 90% of them singletons. The chain couples TRBV5-5 to TRBJ2-7; a weak D match, TRBD1 (5 bases). The source material was peripheral blood. This TCR was recovered from a woman aged 60 to 75 with COVID-19, enrolled during active disease. Written as DNA, the CDR3 is TGTGCCAGCAGCTTGTATTGGAGCCAGGGTAACCACGAGCAGTACTTC. Translating it yields CASSLYWSQGNHEQYF. The full variable domain, rest sourced from reference TRBV5-5 and TRBJ2-7, is DAGVTQSPTHLIKTRGQQVTLRCSPISGHKSVSWYQQVLGQGPQFIFQYYEKEERGRGNFPDRFSARQFPNYSSELNVNALLLGDSALYLCASSLYWSQGNHEQYFGPGTRLTVT.